The clone carrying this T cell receptor beta chain was detected ten times or more. The source of the sample is a study of neurological immune-mediated disorders. Germline lookup yields CDR1 SGDLS and CDR2 YYNGEE. V was shortened by 0 bases and J by 4 bases, with 7 bases between the two germline ends. The CDR3 spans 14 residues. The cDNA was produced through 5'RACE with 10-nucleotide random UMIs. TCRdb called the 5' RACE reads again in MiXCR, with one record for every CDR3 protein. The repertoire holds roughly 100,000 distinct CDR3 sequences, with 3.5% as singletons. A total of 2 million PBMCs stored at -80 degrees C provided the unsorted libraries.

The receptor was isolated from a woman aged 18-29 years with multiple sclerosis. The gene calls are TRBV9 and TRBJ2-2; D call uncertain. Input material: PBMCs. The DNA of the CDR3 is TGTGCCAGCAGCGTAGTCGGTAGCACCGGGGAGCTGTTTTTT. Translation gives CASSVVGSTGELFF.